Shown below are 22 T cell receptor beta chains from a single sample sequenced in a study of shared clonotypes between healthy human individuals. Sequencing used immunoSEQ multiplex PCR; TCRdb keeps in-frame clones, though not all of them. The table lists roughly 2 million clones, approximately 94% of them singletons, with roughly 0.13% in the top ten. Sequenced material: naive CD4+ T cells sorted from blood. Subset denoted: CD45RA+ positively selected. The receptors stem from a man younger than 35 in good health.

The V gene is TRBV15, the J gene TRBJ1-1; D may be TRBD1 (5 bases). Trimming removed 4 bases at V and 1 base at J, with 16 bases between. CDR1 LNHNV and CDR2 YYDKDF come from the germline V gene (reference sequence). The CDR3 spans 16 residues. CDR3 in amino acids: CATSKSPQVQNTEAFF. The CDR3 DNA reads TGTGCCACCAGCAAGTCGCCACAGGTCCAGAACACTGAAGCTTTCTTT.

The chain employs TRBV10-1 and TRBJ2-2; 11 positions match TRBD2. This CDR3 contains 17 residues. The V segment lost 4 bases and the J segment 1 base; nucleotides outside the gene matches: 5. Germline CDR1 is WNHNN and CDR2 is SYGVQD (reference sequence). The CDR3 bases are TGCGCCAGCAGTGGACGGACTAGCGGGCGGAACACCGGGGAGCTGTTTTTT. It specifies CASSGRTSGRNTGELFF.

The chain joins TRBV9 to TRBJ2-1, with D perhaps assigned TRBD1 or TRBD2 (5 bases each). Per germline, CDR1 SGDLS and CDR2 YYNGEE. Trimming cost V 0 bases and J 5 bases, with 21 bases left between them. This CDR3 comprises 18 residues. The CDR3 sequence: CASSVDPGTVGGNNEQFF. The DNA for the CDR3 is TGTGCCAGCAGCGTAGATCCCGGGACGGTGGGTGGAAACAATGAGCAGTTCTTC.

As for this clone: The same CDR3 can be traced to other DNA sequences in this sample. V gene TRBV2 combines with J gene TRBJ2-2; 7 bases are shared with TRBD1. Germline V gives CDR1 SNHLY, CDR2 FYNNEI. The V segment lost 0 bases and the J segment 5 bases; nucleotides outside the gene matches: 0. The CDR3 contains 14 residues. In DNA, the CDR3 is TGTGCCAGCAGTGAAGCCAGGGGGACCGGGGAGCTGTTTTTT. It codes for CASSEARGTGELFF.

The CDR3 region has the DNA TGTGCCAGCAGCTTGAGAGGGGAAACCTACGAGCAGTACTTC. This sequence encodes CASSLRGETYEQYF. This chain connects TRBV5-5 to TRBJ2-7; D may correspond to TRBD1 or TRBD2 (5 bases each). CDR3 length: 14 residues. Trimming took off 1 base at V and 2 bases at J, with 10 bases between the two ends. The germline V gene has CDR1 SGHKS and CDR2 YYEKEE (reference sequence).

The CDR3 DNA reads as TGTGCCAGCAGCCCGAGGGACAGTGCAAGAGGGCAGTACTTC. This translates into CASSPRDSARGQYF. V gene TRBV7-2 combines with J gene TRBJ2-7; TRBD1 agrees at 7 bases. The CDR3 extends over 14 amino acids. Trimming cost V 5 bases and J 9 bases; bases outside gene matches: 13. From germline, CDR1 is SGHTA and CDR2 FQGNSA. The full variable domain, in which reference TRBV7-2 and TRBJ2-7 provide the parts outside the CDR3, is GAGVSQSPSNKVTEKGKDVELRCDPISGHTALYWYRQSLGQGLEFLIYFQGNSAPDKSGLPSDRFSAERTGGSVSTLTIQRTQQEDSAVYLCASSPRDSARGQYFGPGTRLTVT.

The chain employs TRBV10-3 and TRBJ2-2; 7 bases fit TRBD1. The CDR3 spans 15 residues. The V gene end was trimmed by 0 bases and the J gene end by 4 bases; junction bases not matched to a gene: 2. Germline V lookup: CDR1 ENHRY, CDR2 SYGVKD. The CDR3: CAISESDRVTGELFF. Written as DNA, the CDR3 is TGTGCCATCAGTGAGTCAGACAGGGTCACCGGGGAGCTGTTTTTT.

The chain links TRBV9 to TRBJ2-3, with 7 bases matching TRBD2. The CDR3 runs 16 residues. V lost 0 bases and J lost 2; bases outside the gene matches: 6. The germline V gene has CDR1 SGDLS and CDR2 YYNGEE. The CDR3 loop is CASSVDSGRTTDTQYF. In DNA form, the CDR3 reads TGTGCCAGCAGCGTAGACTCCGGGAGGACCACAGATACGCAGTATTTT. The full variable domain, completed using reference TRBV9 and TRBJ2-3, is DSGVTQTPKHLITATGQRVTLRCSPRSGDLSVYWYQQSLDQGLQFLIQYYNGEERAKGNILERFSAQQFPDLHSELNLSSLELGDSALYFCASSVDSGRTTDTQYFGPGTRLTVL.

This chain uses TRBV11-3 with TRBJ2-3, with 9 nucleotides matching TRBD2. V shed 3 bases and J 5 bases; nucleotides not matched to a gene: 6. This CDR3 region has 15 residues. Germline CDR1 SGHNT, CDR2 YENEEA. The CDR3 spells CASSFSGGDGDTQYF. CDR3 sequence (DNA): TGTGCCAGCAGCTTTAGCGGGGGCGACGGAGATACGCAGTATTTT.

This clone was seen a single time. This chain links TRBV6-1 with TRBJ2-5, with 7 bases lining up with TRBD1. From germline, CDR1 is MNHNS and CDR2 SASEGT. The CDR3 spans 12 residues. Trimming took 8 bases from V and 5 from J; bases not matched to a gene: 5. In nucleotides, the CDR3 is TGTGCCAGCTCAAGGGGGCTCGAGACCCAGTACTTC. As protein: CASSRGLETQYF.

The J gene is TRBJ2-7, the V gene TRBV30; no definite D call. CDR1 GTSNPN and CDR2 SVGIG come from the germline V gene (reference sequence). V was cut by 1 base and J by 6 bases, with 10 bases left in between. The CDR3 totals 12 residues. The CDR3 DNA is TGTGCCTGGAGTGCCCGGGTCCGCGAGCAGTACTTC. This codes for CAWSARVREQYF.

The J gene is TRBJ1-4, the V gene TRBV4-1; D not certain. Trimming took off 1 base at V and 8 bases at J, with 8 bases between the two ends. Germline CDR1 reads MGHRA; CDR2 reads YSYEKL. The CDR3 is 13 amino acids. CDR3 in DNA: TGCGCCAGCAGCCAAGTTTGGGGAGAAAAACTGTTTTTT. This codes for CASSQVWGEKLFF.

The chain uses TRBV6-1 and TRBJ2-2; D gene uncertain. Germline values: CDR1 MNHNS, CDR2 SASEGT. The CDR3 consists of 19 residues. Trimming took 2 bases from V and 5 from J, leaving 24 bases between them. CDR3 DNA: TGTGCCAGCAGTGAACCCATAAACGAGTTGGGCGCAAGTACCGGGGAGCTGTTTTTT. Protein: CASSEPINELGASTGELFF.

V gene TRBV10-2 combines with J gene TRBJ1-1; D is unresolved. CDR3 length: 14 residues. The germline CDR1 and CDR2 sequences are WSHSY and SAAADI. The V gene lost 5 bases and the J gene lost 0 bases, with 10 bases spanning the gap. This CDR3 is CASSYDKLNTEAFF. DNA of the CDR3: TGCGCCAGCAGTTACGACAAGTTGAACACTGAAGCTTTCTTT.

The V and J genes are TRBV7-9 and TRBJ2-6; D is uncertain. V was trimmed by 3 bases and J by 0 bases, leaving 3 bases between them. The CDR3 runs to 14 residues. The germline gives CDR1 SEHNR, CDR2 FQNEAQ (reference sequence). CDR3 sequence reads: CASSFHSGANVLTF. CDR3 DNA sequence: TGTGCCAGCAGCTTCCACTCTGGGGCCAACGTCCTGACTTTC.

The chain joins TRBV20-1 to TRBJ1-1; 8 bases line up with TRBD1. Per germline, CDR1 DFQATT and CDR2 SNEGSKA (reference sequence). The length of the CDR3 is 10 residues. The CDR3 protein is CTGGAAEAFF. The CDR3 DNA follows: TGCACAGGGGGCGCGGCTGAAGCTTTCTTT.

As for this clone: The same CDR3 also results from other DNA sequences found in this sample. The chain has TRBV4-3 and TRBJ2-7, with D perhaps matching TRBD2 (5 bases). Germline lookup yields CDR1 LGHNA and CDR2 YSLEER. Trimming pared 0 bases from V and 0 bases from J, leaving 9 bases between. The CDR3 contains 15 residues. This CDR3 is CASSQDAGPSYEQYF. The CDR3 coding sequence is TGCGCCAGCAGCCAAGATGCGGGTCCCTCCTACGAGCAGTACTTC.

CDR3 in amino acids: CASSLVFGDKYNEQFF. The CDR3, as DNA: TGTGCCAGCAGCTTAGTCTTTGGGGACAAATACAATGAGCAGTTCTTC. V usage is TRBV7-9 and J usage is TRBJ2-1, with a weak D call TRBD1 (6 bases). The CDR3 length is 16 residues. Trimming cost V 1 base and J 4 bases, with 14 bases left between them. The germline gives CDR1 SEHNR, CDR2 FQNEAQ (reference sequence).

The V gene is TRBV28, the J gene TRBJ2-1, with unresolved D. Germline CDR1 MDHEN, CDR2 SYDVKM. The V gene lost 5 bases and the J gene lost 3 bases, with 17 bases spanning the gap. The CDR3 is made up of 16 amino acids. The CDR3 loop is CASSPLSRFSYNEQFF. Here the CDR3 DNA reads TGTGCCAGCAGTCCACTTAGCCGGTTCAGCTACAATGAGCAGTTCTTC.

This chain links TRBV5-1 with TRBJ2-7; 8 nucleotides agree with TRBD1. V lost 0 bases and J lost 6; bases outside the gene matches: 8. The CDR3 length is 15 residues. Germline CDR1 SGHRS, CDR2 YFSETQ. CDR3 sequence (DNA): TGCGCCAGCAGCTTGGGGGGGACAGGCGTATCCGAGCAGTACTTC. Encoded protein: CASSLGGTGVSEQYF.

The chain employs TRBV6-1 and TRBJ2-1; possible D gene TRBD2, 6 bases. The CDR3 sequence is 12 residues long. Trimming stripped 8 bases from V and 5 bases from J, with 10 bases between. CDR1 and CDR2 from the germline V gene are MNHNS and SASEGT. CDR3 DNA sequence: TGTGCCAGCGAAGCGGGCAACAATGAGCAGTTCTTC. Translating gives CASEAGNNEQFF.

The chain has TRBV7-8 and TRBJ1-6; no clear D. This CDR3 is built from 13 residues. CDR1 SGHVS and CDR2 FQNEAQ come from the germline V gene. With 3 bases removed from V and 7 bases from J, the gap between germline ends came to 7 bases. The DNA for the CDR3 is TGTGCCAGCAGCTTCCCTAAAAATTCACCCCTCCACTTT. It encodes CASSFPKNSPLHF.